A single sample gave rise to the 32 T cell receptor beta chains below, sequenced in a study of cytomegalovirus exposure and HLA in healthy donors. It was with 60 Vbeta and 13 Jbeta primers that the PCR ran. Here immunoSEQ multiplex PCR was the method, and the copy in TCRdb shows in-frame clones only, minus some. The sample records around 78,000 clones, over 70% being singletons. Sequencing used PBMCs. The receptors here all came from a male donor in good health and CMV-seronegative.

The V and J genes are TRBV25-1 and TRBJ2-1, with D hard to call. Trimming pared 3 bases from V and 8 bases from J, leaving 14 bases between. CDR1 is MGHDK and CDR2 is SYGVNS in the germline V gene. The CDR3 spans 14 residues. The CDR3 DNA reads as TGTGCCAGCAGTGACACCGGCCGGAGATATGAGCAGTTCTTC. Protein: CASSDTGRRYEQFF.

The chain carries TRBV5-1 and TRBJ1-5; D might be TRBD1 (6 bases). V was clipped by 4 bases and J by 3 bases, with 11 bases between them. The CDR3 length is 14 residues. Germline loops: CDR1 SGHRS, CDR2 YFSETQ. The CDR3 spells CASSPTGPNQPQHF. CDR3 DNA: TGCGCCAGCAGCCCGACAGGCCCCAATCAGCCCCAGCATTTT.

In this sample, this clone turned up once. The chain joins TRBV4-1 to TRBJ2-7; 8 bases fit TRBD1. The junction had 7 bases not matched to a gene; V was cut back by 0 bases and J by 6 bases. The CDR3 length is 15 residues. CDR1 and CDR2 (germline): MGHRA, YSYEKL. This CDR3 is CASSQERGRGREQYF. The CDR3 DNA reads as TGCGCCAGCAGCCAAGAACGGGGCAGGGGGCGCGAGCAGTACTTC.

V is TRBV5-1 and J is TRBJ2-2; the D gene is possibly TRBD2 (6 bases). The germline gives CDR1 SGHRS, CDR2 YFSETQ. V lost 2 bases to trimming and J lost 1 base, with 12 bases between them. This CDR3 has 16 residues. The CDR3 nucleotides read TGCGCCAGCAGCTTAGCGGGCAGCTTGAACACCGGGGAGCTGTTTTTT. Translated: CASSLAGSLNTGELFF. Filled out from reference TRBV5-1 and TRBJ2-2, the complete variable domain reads KAGVTQTPRYLIKTRGQQVTLSCSPISGHRSVSWYQQTPGQGLQFLFEYFSETQRNKGNFPGRFSGRQFSNSRSEMNVSTLELGDSALYLCASSLAGSLNTGELFFGEGSRLTVL.

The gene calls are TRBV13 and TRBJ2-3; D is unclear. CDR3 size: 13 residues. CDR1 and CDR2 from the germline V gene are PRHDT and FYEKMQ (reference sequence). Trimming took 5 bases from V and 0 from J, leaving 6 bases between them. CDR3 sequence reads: CASSNTSTDTQYF. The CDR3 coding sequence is TGTGCCAGCAGCAACACGAGCACAGATACGCAGTATTTT.

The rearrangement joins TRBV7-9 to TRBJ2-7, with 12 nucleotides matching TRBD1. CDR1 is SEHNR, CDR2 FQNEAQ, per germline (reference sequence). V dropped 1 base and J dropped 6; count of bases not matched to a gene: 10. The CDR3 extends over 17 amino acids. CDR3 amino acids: CASSLGGQGALSGEQYF. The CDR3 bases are TGTGCCAGCAGCTTAGGGGGACAGGGGGCGTTAAGCGGCGAGCAGTACTTC.

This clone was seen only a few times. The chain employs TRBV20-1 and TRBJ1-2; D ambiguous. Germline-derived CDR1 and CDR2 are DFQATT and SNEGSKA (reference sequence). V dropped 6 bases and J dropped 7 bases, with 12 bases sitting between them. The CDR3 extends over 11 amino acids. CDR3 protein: CSAYPPGGYTF. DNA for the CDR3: TGCAGTGCCTACCCCCCCGGTGGCTACACCTTC.

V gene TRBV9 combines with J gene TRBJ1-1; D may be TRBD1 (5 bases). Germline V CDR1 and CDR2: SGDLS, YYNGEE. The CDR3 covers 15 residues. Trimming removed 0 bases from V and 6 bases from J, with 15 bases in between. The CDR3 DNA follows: TGTGCCAGCAGCGTAGAAGGTAGGGGCGGCCCTGAAGCTTTCTTT. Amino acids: CASSVEGRGGPEAFF.

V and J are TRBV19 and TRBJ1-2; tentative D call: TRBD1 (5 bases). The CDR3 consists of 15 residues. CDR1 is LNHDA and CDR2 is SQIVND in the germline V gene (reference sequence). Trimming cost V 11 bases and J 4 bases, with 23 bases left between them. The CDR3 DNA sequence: TGTGCCTCCCGCGGAGGGGTCGCCGAGAGCTATGGCTACACCTTC. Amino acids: CASRGGVAESYGYTF.

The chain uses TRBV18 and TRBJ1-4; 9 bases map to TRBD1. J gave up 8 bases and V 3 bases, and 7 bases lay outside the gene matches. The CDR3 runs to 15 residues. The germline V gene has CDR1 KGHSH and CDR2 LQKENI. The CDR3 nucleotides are TGTGCCAGCTCACCGAGGGACAGGGTTCAAGAAAAACTGTTTTTT. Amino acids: CASSPRDRVQEKLFF. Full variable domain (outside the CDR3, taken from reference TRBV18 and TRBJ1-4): NAGVMQNPRHLVRRRGQEARLRCSPMKGHSHVYWYRQLPEEGLKFMVYLQKENIIDESGMPKERFSAEFPKEGPSILRIQQVVRGDSAAYFCASSPRDRVQEKLFFGSGTQLSVL.

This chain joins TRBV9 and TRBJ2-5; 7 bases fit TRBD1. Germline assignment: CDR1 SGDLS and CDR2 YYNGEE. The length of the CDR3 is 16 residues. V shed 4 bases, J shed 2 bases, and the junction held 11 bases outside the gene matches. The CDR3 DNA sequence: TGTGCCAGCAGCCCACCCGGGACAGAACTACAAGAGACCCAGTACTTC. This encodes CASSPPGTELQETQYF.

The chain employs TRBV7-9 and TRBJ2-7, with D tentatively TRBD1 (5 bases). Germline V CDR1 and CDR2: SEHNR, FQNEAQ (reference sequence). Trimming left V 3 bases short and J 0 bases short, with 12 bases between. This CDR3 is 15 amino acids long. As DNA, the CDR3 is TGTGCCAGCAGCTTTGGGCAGGGTAACTCCTACGAGCAGTACTTC. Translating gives CASSFGQGNSYEQYF.

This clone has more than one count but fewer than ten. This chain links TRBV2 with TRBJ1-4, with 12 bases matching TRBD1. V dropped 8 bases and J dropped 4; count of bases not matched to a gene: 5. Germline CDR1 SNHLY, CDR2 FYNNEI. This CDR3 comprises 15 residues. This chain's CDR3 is CASRDRGLNNEKLFF. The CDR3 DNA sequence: TGTGCCAGCCGGGACAGGGGGCTTAATAATGAAAAACTGTTTTTT.

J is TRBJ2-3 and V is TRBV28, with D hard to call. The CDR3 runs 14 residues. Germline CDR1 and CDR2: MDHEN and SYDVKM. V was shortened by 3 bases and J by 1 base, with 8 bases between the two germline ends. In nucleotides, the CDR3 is TGTGCCAGCAGTTTTTTATCAGGCACAGATACGCAGTATTTT. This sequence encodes CASSFLSGTDTQYF.

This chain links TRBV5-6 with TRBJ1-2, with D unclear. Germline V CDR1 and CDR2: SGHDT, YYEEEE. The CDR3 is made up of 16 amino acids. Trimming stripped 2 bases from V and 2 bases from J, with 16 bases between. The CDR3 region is CASSFGRQVRNYGYTF. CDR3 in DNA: TGTGCCAGCAGCTTTGGTCGGCAGGTCCGCAACTATGGCTACACCTTC.

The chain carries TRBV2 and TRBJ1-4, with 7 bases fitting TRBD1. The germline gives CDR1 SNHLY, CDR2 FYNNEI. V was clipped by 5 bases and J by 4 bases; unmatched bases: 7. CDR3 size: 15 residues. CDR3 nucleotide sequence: TGTGCCAGCAGTCCCGCAGGGACAGTTAATGAAAAACTGTTTTTT. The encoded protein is CASSPAGTVNEKLFF.

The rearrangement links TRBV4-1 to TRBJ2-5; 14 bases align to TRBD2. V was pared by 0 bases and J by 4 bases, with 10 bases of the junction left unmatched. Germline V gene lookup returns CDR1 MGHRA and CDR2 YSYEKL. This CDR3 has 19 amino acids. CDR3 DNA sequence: TGCGCCAGCAGCCAAGATGGACTAGCGGGGGGCGCTTTACGAGAGACCCAGTACTTC. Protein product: CASSQDGLAGGALRETQYF.

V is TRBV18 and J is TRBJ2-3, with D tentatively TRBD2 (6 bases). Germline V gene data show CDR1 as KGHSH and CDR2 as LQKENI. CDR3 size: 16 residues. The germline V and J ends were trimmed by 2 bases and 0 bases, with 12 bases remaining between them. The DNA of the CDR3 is TGTGCCAGCTCACCAATGGGACTCGCGAGCACAGATACGCAGTATTTT. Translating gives CASSPMGLASTDTQYF. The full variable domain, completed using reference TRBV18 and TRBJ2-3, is NAGVMQNPRHLVRRRGQEARLRCSPMKGHSHVYWYRQLPEEGLKFMVYLQKENIIDESGMPKERFSAEFPKEGPSILRIQQVVRGDSAAYFCASSPMGLASTDTQYFGPGTRLTVL.

The CDR3 coding sequence is TGCGCCAGCAGCGAGATGGACAGTTTCGGCTACACCTTC. It codes for CASSEMDSFGYTF. The chain joins TRBV5-1 to TRBJ1-2; the D gene is possibly TRBD1 (6 bases). This CDR3 has 13 residues. Trimming shortened V by 4 bases and J by 8 bases, and 15 bases separated the two germline ends. Germline V gene lookup returns CDR1 SGHRS and CDR2 YFSETQ. Based on the CDR3 plus reference TRBV5-1 and TRBJ1-2, the full variable domain is KAGVTQTPRYLIKTRGQQVTLSCSPISGHRSVSWYQQTPGQGLQFLFEYFSETQRNKGNFPGRFSGRQFSNSRSEMNVSTLELGDSALYLCASSEMDSFGYTFGSGTRLTVV.

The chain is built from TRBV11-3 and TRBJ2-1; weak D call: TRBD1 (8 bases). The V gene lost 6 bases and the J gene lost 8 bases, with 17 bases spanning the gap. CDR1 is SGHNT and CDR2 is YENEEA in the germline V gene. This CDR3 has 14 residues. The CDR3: CASSYRGGGDEQFF. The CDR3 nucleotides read TGTGCCAGCAGTTACAGGGGGGGAGGCGATGAGCAGTTCTTC.

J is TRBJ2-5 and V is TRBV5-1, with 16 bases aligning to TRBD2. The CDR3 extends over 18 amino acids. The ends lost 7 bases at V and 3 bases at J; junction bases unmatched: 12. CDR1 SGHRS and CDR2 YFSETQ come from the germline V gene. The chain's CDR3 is CASGPGLAGGPGEETQYF. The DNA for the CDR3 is TGCGCCAGCGGCCCGGGACTAGCGGGAGGGCCGGGGGAAGAGACCCAGTACTTC.

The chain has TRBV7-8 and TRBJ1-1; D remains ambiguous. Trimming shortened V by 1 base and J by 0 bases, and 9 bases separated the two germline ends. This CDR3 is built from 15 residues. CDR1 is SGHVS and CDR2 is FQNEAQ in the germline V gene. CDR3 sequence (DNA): TGTGCCAGCAGCTTAGGTAGTGCCCTGAACACTGAAGCTTTCTTT. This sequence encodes CASSLGSALNTEAFF.

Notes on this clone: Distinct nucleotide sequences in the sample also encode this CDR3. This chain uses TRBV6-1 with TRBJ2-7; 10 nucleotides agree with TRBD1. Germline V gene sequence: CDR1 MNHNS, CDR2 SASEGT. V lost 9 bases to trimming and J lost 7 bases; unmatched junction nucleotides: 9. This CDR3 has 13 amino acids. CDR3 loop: CASSGTGVREQYF. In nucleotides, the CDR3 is TGTGCCAGTTCCGGGACAGGGGTGCGTGAGCAGTACTTC.

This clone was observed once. The CDR3 region has the DNA TGTGCCAGCAGCTTGGCCGGGACAGGGGGAAATGGCTACACCTTC. Encoded protein: CASSLAGTGGNGYTF. The genes are TRBV5-4 and TRBJ1-2; 11 bases are a match to TRBD1. Germline lookup yields CDR1 SGHNT and CDR2 YYREEE (reference sequence). The junction had 4 bases not matched to a gene; V was cut back by 0 bases and J by 6 bases. CDR3 length: 15 residues.

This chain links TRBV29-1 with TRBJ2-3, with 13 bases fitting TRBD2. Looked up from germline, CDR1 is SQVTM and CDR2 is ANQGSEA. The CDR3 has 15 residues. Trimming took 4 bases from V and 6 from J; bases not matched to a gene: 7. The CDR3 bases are TGCAGCGTTGGCCAGGGACTAGCGGGATCGGATACGCAGTATTTT. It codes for CSVGQGLAGSDTQYF.

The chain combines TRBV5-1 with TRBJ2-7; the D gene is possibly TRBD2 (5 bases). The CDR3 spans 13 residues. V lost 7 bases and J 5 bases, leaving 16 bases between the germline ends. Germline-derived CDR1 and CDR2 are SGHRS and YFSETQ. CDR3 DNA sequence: TGCGCCAGCGGCGAGGGCCTTGGCGACGAGCAGTACTTC. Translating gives CASGEGLGDEQYF. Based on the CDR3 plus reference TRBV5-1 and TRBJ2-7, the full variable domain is KAGVTQTPRYLIKTRGQQVTLSCSPISGHRSVSWYQQTPGQGLQFLFEYFSETQRNKGNFPGRFSGRQFSNSRSEMNVSTLELGDSALYLCASGEGLGDEQYFGPGTRLTVT.

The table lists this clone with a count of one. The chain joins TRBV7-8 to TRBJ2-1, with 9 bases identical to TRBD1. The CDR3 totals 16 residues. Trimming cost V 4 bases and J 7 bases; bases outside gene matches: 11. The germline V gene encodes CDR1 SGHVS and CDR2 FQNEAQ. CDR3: CASSSLPGQGGNEQFF. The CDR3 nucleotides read TGTGCCAGCAGCTCCCTGCCGGGACAGGGAGGTAATGAGCAGTTCTTC.

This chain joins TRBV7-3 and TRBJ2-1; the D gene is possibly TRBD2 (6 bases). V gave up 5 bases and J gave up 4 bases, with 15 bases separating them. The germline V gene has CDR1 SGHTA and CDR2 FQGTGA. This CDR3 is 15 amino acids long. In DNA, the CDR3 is TGTGCCAGCAGCATACTTCTAGCGCCTTACAATGAGCAGTTCTTC. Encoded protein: CASSILLAPYNEQFF.

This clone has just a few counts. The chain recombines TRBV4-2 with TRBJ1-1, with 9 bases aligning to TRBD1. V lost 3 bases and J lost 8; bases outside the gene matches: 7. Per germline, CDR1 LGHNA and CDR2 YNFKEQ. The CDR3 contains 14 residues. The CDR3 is CASSQRDRDLEAFF. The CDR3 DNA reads TGTGCCAGCAGCCAGCGGGACAGGGACTTAGAAGCTTTCTTT.

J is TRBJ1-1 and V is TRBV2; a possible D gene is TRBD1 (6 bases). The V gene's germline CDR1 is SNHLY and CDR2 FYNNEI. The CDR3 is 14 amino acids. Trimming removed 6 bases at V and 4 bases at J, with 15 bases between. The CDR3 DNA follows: TGTGCCAGCAGGTTGGGGGCCTGGGGCACTGAAGCTTTCTTT. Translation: CASRLGAWGTEAFF.

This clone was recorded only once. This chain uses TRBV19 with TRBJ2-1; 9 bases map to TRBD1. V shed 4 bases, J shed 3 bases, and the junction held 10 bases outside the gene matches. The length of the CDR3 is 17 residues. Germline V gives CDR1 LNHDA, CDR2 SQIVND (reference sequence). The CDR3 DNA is TGTGCCAGTAGTAACACCCGAACAGGGGGCTTCTACAATGAGCAGTTCTTC. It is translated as CASSNTRTGGFYNEQFF.

The DNA for the CDR3 is TGTGCCAGCAGTGAGGTCAGTTCGAATCAGCCCCAGCATTTT. Encoded protein: CASSEVSSNQPQHF. The chain combines TRBV2 with TRBJ1-5; no definite D call. Germline V CDR1 and CDR2: SNHLY, FYNNEI. V lost 3 bases, J lost 4 bases, and 10 bases lay in between. The CDR3 is 14 residues long.